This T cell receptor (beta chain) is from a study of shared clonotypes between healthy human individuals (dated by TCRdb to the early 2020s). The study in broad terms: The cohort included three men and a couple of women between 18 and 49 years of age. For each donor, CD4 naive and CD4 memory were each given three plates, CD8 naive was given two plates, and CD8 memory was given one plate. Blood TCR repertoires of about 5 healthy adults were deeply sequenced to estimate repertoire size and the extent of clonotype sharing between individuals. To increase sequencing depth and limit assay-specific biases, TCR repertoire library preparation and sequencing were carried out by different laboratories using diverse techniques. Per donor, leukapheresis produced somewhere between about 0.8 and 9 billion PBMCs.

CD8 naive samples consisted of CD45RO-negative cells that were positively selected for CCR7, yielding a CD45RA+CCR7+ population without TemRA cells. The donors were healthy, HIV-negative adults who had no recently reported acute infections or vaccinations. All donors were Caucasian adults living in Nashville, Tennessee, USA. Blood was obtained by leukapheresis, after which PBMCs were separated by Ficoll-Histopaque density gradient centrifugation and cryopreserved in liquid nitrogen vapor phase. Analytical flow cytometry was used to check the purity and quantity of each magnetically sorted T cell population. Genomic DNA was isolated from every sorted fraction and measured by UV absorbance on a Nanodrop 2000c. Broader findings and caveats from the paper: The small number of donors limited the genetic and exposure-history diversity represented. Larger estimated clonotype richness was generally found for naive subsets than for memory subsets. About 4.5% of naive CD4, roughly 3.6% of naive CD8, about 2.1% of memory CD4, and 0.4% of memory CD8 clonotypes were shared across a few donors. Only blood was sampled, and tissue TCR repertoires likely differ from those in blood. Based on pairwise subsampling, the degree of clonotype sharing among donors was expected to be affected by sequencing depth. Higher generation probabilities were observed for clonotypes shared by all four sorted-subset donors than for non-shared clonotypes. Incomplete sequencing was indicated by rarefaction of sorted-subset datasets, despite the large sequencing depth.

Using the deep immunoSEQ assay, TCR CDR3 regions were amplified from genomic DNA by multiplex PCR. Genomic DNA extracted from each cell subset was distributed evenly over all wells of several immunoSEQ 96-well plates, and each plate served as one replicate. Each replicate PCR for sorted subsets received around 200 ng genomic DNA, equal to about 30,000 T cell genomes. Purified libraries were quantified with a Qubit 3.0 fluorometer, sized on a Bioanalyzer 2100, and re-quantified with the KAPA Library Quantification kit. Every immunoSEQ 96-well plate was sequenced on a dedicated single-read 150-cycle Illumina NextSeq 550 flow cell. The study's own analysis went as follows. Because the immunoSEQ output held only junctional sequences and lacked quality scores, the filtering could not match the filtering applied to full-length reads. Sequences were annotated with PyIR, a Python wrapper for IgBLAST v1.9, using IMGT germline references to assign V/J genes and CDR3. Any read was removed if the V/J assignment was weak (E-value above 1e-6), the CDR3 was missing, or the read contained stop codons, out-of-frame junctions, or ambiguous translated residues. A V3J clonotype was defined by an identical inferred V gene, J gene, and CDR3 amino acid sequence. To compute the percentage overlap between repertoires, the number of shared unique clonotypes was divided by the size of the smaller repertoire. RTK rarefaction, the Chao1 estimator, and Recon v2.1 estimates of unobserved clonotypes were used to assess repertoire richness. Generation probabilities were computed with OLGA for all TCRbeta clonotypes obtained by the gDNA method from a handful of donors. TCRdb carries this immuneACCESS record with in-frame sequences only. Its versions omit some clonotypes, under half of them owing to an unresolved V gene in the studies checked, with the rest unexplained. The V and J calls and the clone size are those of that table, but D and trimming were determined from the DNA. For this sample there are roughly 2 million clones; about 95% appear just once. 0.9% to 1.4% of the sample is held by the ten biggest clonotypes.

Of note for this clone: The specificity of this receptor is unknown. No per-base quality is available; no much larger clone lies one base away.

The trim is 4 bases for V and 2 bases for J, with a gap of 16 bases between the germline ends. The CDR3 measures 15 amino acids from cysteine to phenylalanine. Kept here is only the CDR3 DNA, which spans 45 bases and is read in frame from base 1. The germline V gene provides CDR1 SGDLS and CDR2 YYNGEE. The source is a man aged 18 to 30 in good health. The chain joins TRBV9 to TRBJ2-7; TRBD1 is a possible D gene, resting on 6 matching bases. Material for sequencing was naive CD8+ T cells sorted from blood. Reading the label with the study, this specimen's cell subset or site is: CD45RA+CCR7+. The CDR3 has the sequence CASSPTPGHTYEQYF. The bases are TGTGCCAGCAGCCCTACCCCGGGACATACCTACGAGCAGTACTTC.